These 10 T cell receptor beta chains were all obtained from the same sample, sequenced in a study of OX40 agonist ivuxolimab in advanced cancers. Only in-frame clones appear in the TCRdb table, and some are missing; sequencing was by immunoSEQ multiplex PCR. The data contain 65,000 to 80,000 clones, 90% to 95% of them seen just once; the ten biggest clones take up about 14%. Here the sequenced sample was CD4+ or CD8+ T cells sorted from blood, taken in a trial of the OX40 agonist ivuxolimab. The receptor set was obtained from an adult with an advanced solid tumor such as melanoma, head and neck, liver or kidney cancer.

The rearrangement links TRBV11-2 to TRBJ2-3; 11 bases match TRBD2. The CDR3 has 16 residues. The V gene end was trimmed by 5 bases and the J gene end by 2 bases; junction bases not matched to a gene: 6. The V gene's germline CDR1 is SGHAT and CDR2 FQNNGV. The CDR3 loop reads CASSPWTSGPTDTQYF. CDR3 coding DNA: TGTGCCAGCAGCCCGTGGACTAGCGGGCCCACAGATACGCAGTATTTT.

CDR3: CASRAGTSGRGNEQFF. The CDR3 nucleotides read TGTGCCAGCAGAGCCGGGACTAGCGGGAGGGGGAATGAGCAGTTCTTC. V usage is TRBV27 and J usage is TRBJ2-1; the match to TRBD2 covers 16 bases. The V gene end was trimmed by 6 bases and the J gene end by 7 bases; junction bases not matched to a gene: 6. The length of the CDR3 is 16 residues. Germline V gives CDR1 MNHEY, CDR2 SMNVEV (reference sequence).

The rearrangement uses TRBV7-9 and TRBJ2-7, with 13 positions matching TRBD2. Germline V gene sequence: CDR1 SEHNR, CDR2 FQNEAQ (reference sequence). Trimming removed 3 bases from V and 1 base from J; junction bases left unmatched: 0. The CDR3 extends over 15 amino acids. This chain's CDR3 is CASSLTSGRSYEQYF. The CDR3 bases are TGTGCCAGCAGCTTGACTAGCGGGAGGTCCTACGAGCAGTACTTC. Together with reference TRBV7-9 and TRBJ2-7, the CDR3 gives the full variable domain: DTGVSQNPRHKITKRGQNVTFRCDPISEHNRLYWYRQTLGQGPEFLTYFQNEAQLEKSRLLSDRFSAERPKGSFSTLEIQRTEQGDSAMYLCASSLTSGRSYEQYFGPGTRLTVT.

The rearrangement uses TRBV28 and TRBJ2-5; 10 nucleotides agree with TRBD2. The DNA end is more similar to TRBJ2-7, so the J call may be wrong. CDR1 and CDR2 from the germline V gene are MDHEN and SYDVKM. The CDR3 length is 19 residues. CDR3 nucleotide sequence: TGTGCCAGCAGCCCCATAACCGGGACTAGCGACTACTATCCCTACGAGCAGTACTTC. Its translation is CASSPITGTSDYYPYEQYF.

This chain links TRBV29-1 with TRBJ1-5, with a weak D call TRBD1 (5 bases). The CDR3 totals 13 residues. Germline CDR1 and CDR2: SQVTM and ANQGSEA. Trimming left V 3 bases short and J 6 bases short, with 12 bases between. The CDR3 protein is CSVDPGSGQPQHF. CDR3 sequence (DNA): TGCAGCGTTGACCCAGGGAGTGGTCAGCCCCAGCATTTT.

This chain connects TRBV28 to TRBJ2-1; D might be TRBD2 (6 bases). Germline V gives CDR1 MDHEN, CDR2 SYDVKM. Trimming cost V 5 bases and J 2 bases, with 7 bases left between them. The CDR3 has 13 residues. CDR3 nucleotide sequence: TGTGCCAGCAGTGCGGGGACCTACAATGAGCAGTTCTTC. Protein product: CASSAGTYNEQFF. The whole variable domain, filled in from reference TRBV28 and TRBJ2-1, reads DVKVTQSSRYLVKRTGEKVFLECVQDMDHENMFWYRQDPGLGLRLIYFSYDVKMKEKGDIPEGYSVSREKKERFSLILESASTNQTSMYLCASSAGTYNEQFFGPGTRLTVL.

The chain couples TRBV7-2 to TRBJ2-3, with 13 nucleotides matching TRBD2. Per the germline V gene, CDR1 is SGHTA and CDR2 is FQGNSA. J gave up 5 bases and V 3 bases, and 8 bases lay outside the gene matches. The CDR3 runs 17 residues. The CDR3 DNA reads TGTGCCAGCAGCTTCGGACTAGCGGGAGTTCCGGGAGATACGCAGTATTTT. Protein product: CASSFGLAGVPGDTQYF.

CDR3 nucleotide sequence: TGTGCCATCAGTGAATACCCATCGAACACCGGGGAGCTGTTTTTT. Protein: CAISEYPSNTGELFF. The gene calls are TRBV10-3 and TRBJ2-2, with D unclear. The V gene's germline CDR1 is ENHRY and CDR2 SYGVKD. CDR3 length: 15 residues. With 3 bases removed from V and 0 bases from J, the gap between germline ends came to 8 bases.

CDR3 DNA: TGTGCCAGCAGCTCCCGACTAGTAAAGCATGAGCAGTTCTTC. It specifies CASSSRLVKHEQFF. V gene TRBV11-3 combines with J gene TRBJ2-1; possibly TRBD2 for D (6 bases). The CDR3 runs to 14 residues. Trimming removed 4 bases from V and 8 bases from J, with 15 bases in between. The germline gives CDR1 SGHNT, CDR2 YENEEA.

The chain couples TRBV7-9 to TRBJ2-5; D tentatively reads TRBD1 or TRBD2 (6 bases each). In germline, CDR1 is SEHNR, CDR2 FQNEAQ (reference sequence). V lost 6 bases, J lost 1 base, and 9 bases lay in between. The CDR3 is 13 residues long. In nucleotides, the CDR3 is TGTGCCAGCAGGCGGGACACCCAAGAGACCCAGTACTTC. It codes for CASRRDTQETQYF.